This TCR beta chain was found in a study of graft-versus-host responses after intestinal transplantation. Study in general: All recipients were transplanted with multivisceral, liver-intestinal, or isolated intestinal grafts. Uniformly, recipients were administered anti-thymocyte globulin induction with subsequent tacrolimus and steroids for around three years.

V was cut by 6 bases and J by 6 bases, with 14 bases left in between. The CDR3 has 13 residues. The germline V gene has CDR1 LNHDA and CDR2 SQIVND (reference sequence). A word on this clone: The antigen is undetermined.

The repertoire was sequenced with immunoSEQ multiplex PCR; TCRdb's copy has only in-frame clones and lacks some. The data show fewer than 95,000 clones, with 94% seen just once and around 0.18% held by the top ten. Study-level findings and limits: High graft-versus-host to host-versus-graft clonal ratios were found in allografts of patients who had graft-donor T cell macrochimerism. Circulating GvH clones peaking coincided with falling HvG clones soon after transplant.

The rearrangement uses TRBV19 and TRBJ1-2, with a tentative D call TRBD1 (5 bases). Sequencing used unstimulated CD4+ T cells sorted from spleen or lymph node cells, obtained before transplant. This receptor was identified in a human donor who was the organ donor for an intestinal transplant. Here the CDR3 DNA reads TGTGCCAGTAGAAGAGGGAGGGGTGATGGCTACACCTTC. Translation: CASRRGRGDGYTF. Using reference TRBV19 and TRBJ1-2 for the parts outside the CDR3, the full variable domain is DGGITQSPKYLFRKEGQNVTLSCEQNLNHDAMYWYRQDPGQGLRLIYYSQIVNDFQKGDIAEGYSVSREKKESFPLTVTSAQKNPTAFYLCASRRGRGDGYTFGSGTRLTVV.